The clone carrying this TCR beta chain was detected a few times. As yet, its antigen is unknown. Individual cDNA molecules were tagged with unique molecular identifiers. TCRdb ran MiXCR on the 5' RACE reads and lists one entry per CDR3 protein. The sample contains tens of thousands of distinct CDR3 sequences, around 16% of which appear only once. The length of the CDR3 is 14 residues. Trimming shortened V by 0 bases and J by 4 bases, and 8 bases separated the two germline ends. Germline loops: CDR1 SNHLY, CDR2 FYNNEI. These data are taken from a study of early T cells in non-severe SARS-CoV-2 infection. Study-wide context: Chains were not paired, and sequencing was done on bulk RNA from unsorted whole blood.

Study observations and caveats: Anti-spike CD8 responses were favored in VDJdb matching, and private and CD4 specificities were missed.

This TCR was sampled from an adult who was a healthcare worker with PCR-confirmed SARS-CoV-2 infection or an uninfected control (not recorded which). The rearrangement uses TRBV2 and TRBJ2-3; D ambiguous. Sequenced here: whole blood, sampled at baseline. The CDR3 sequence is CASSEAVGPDTQYF. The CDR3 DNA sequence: TGTGCCAGCAGTGAAGCAGTGGGTCCAGATACGCAGTATTTT.